What follows is one T cell receptor (beta chain) and its context. This sample also contains other DNA sequences that code for the same CDR3. CDR3 length equals 12 residues. V was shortened by 4 bases and J by 0 bases, with 6 bases between the two germline ends. Germline V CDR1 and CDR2: SQVTM, ANQGSEA. Repertoires were generated with immunoSEQ multiplex PCR, while TCRdb's copy carries only in-frame clones and drops some. The top ten clones hold under 2% of a sample with some 400,000 clones, 89% of them seen once. The data derive from a study of Ad26.COV2.S vaccination and SARS-CoV-2 variants. Treatment in this sample: about 20 received Ad26.COV2.S at low or high dose, single or two shots; 5 received placebo; per-sample allocation not given. Specimen acquisition occurred on day 63 following the initial vaccine or placebo injection. Ad26.COV2.S expressed prefusion-stabilized spike from the original Wuhan strain.

This chain joins TRBV29-1 and TRBJ1-1; D is perhaps TRBD1 (5 bases). Sequenced material: peripheral blood, taken in a trial of Ad26.COV2.S vaccine versus placebo. The origin of this receptor is a person aged 18 to 65 who received the Ad26.COV2.S COVID-19 vaccine or a placebo. Here the CDR3 DNA reads TGCAGCGTTGGGGGCGTGAACACTGAAGCTTTCTTT. It yields the protein CSVGGVNTEAFF.